The 8 T cell receptor beta chains given below trace back to one sample, sequenced in a study of T cell responses to AZD1222 COVID-19 vaccine (dated by TCRdb to 2020 to 2023). The time point label, as the study defines it: baseline before first vaccination. The method was the immunoSEQ multiplex PCR assay. This immuneACCESS table, as held by TCRdb, lists in-frame sequences with V and J called but not all clones. Of the missing ones, under half trace to an unresolved V gene in checked studies; the others have no known cause. This sample lists over 130,000 clones; about 92% were detected once. Together, the top ten hold around 4.7% of the sample. The sample was peripheral blood, taken on day 0 of AZD1222 vaccination. The origin of the receptors is an adult in good health.

This clone has just one count. V is TRBV4-2 and J is TRBJ2-4; 8 bases align to TRBD2. Germline loops: CDR1 LGHNA, CDR2 YNFKEQ. CDR3 length equals 19 residues. V was pared by 1 base and J by 0 bases, with 11 bases of the junction left unmatched. The CDR3 DNA reads TGTGCCAGCAGCCAAGCTAGGGCGGGAGGCCAACTAGCCAAAAACATTCAGTACTTC. Translated, it gives CASSQARAGGQLAKNIQYF.

This rearrangement joins TRBV2 to TRBJ2-1; D unclear. Germline V gene sequence: CDR1 SNHLY, CDR2 FYNNEI. CDR3 length: 10 residues. The ends were cut back, 7 bases at V and 9 bases at J, with 7 bases in the middle. The CDR3 here is CASIGSEQFF. The DNA of the CDR3 is TGTGCCAGCATAGGTAGTGAGCAGTTCTTC. Looking up the rest from reference TRBV2 and TRBJ2-1 gives the full variable domain: EPEVTQTPSHQVTQMGQEVILRCVPISNHLYFYWYRQILGQKVEFLVSFYNNEISEKSEIFDDQFSVERPDGSNFTLKIRSTKLEDSAMYFCASIGSEQFFGPGTRLTVL.

This clone is a singleton in its sample. The J gene is TRBJ2-7, the V gene TRBV4-1; D gene uncertain. The CDR3 has 14 amino acids. The germline V and J ends were trimmed by 3 bases and 4 bases, with 13 bases remaining between them. CDR1 is MGHRA and CDR2 is YSYEKL in the germline V gene. This CDR3 is CASSQGPLGYEQYF. In DNA form, the CDR3 reads TGCGCCAGCAGCCAGGGCCCACTGGGGTACGAGCAGTACTTC.

The chain has TRBV5-1 and TRBJ1-1; D gene unclear. The V gene's germline CDR1 is SGHRS and CDR2 YFSETQ. V gave up 0 bases and J gave up 1 base, with 13 bases separating them. The CDR3 is 16 residues long. DNA of the CDR3: TGCGCCAGCAGCTTGGCCGCGACGGGAAGGAACACTGAAGCTTTCTTT. Its translation: CASSLAATGRNTEAFF.

The V call is TRBV9, the J call TRBJ2-2; D may correspond to TRBD1 or TRBD2 (6 bases each). Germline-derived CDR1 and CDR2 are SGDLS and YYNGEE. Trimming pared 0 bases from V and 2 bases from J, leaving 11 bases between. The CDR3 totals 16 residues. As DNA, the CDR3 is TGTGCCAGCAGCGTAGTAGAGGGGGGAAACACCGGGGAGCTGTTTTTT. This codes for CASSVVEGGNTGELFF.

The chain couples TRBV18 to TRBJ1-3; D is ambiguous. Per the germline V gene, CDR1 is KGHSH and CDR2 is LQKENI. The CDR3 has 14 amino acids. Deletions cut 3 bases from V and 5 bases from J, with 11 bases between. The CDR3 spells CASSPLMGRNTIYF. The CDR3 coding sequence is TGTGCCAGCTCACCTCTTATGGGGAGAAACACCATATATTTT.

V usage is TRBV7-2 and J usage is TRBJ1-2, with no clear D. V was trimmed by 2 bases and J by 7 bases, leaving 8 bases between them. The CDR3 is made up of 12 amino acids. Germline CDR1 and CDR2: SGHTA and FQGNSA. CDR3 protein: CASSLYLFGYTF. DNA for the CDR3: TGTGCCAGCAGCTTATATCTCTTTGGCTACACCTTC.

The CDR3 spells CASSLGLAADTQYF. The CDR3 DNA is TGTGCCAGCAGCTTGGGACTAGCGGCAGATACGCAGTATTTT. The rearrangement uses TRBV5-6 and TRBJ2-3; TRBD2 matches at 9 bases. The CDR3 contains 14 residues. V shed 0 bases, J shed 4 bases, and the junction held 0 bases outside the gene matches. Germline assignment: CDR1 SGHDT and CDR2 YYEEEE.